A selection of T cell receptor beta chains follows, all from one sample in a study of blood T cells in healthy people across ages. TCRdb reprocessed the 5' RACE reads with MiXCR, giving one entry per CDR3 protein. This table holds roughly 500,000 distinct CDR3 sequences, about 24% found once. The same specimen was also included in a second study, on T cells of mothers and their children.

Source material: blood. These receptors all come from a boy under 18 in good health. Each CDR3 is given with its conserved first and last residue. Clone size is stated in some rows and not others, as once, few, many or a class when expanded.

j_call v_call clone_size cdr3_aa
TRBJ2-1 TRBV12-3/TRBV12-4 NA CASSPTGSLGPYNEQFF
TRBJ1-3 TRBV6-1 NA CASKGAYERNSGNTIYF
TRBJ2-1 TRBV12-3/TRBV12-4 few CASSLVAHNEQFF
NA TRBV10-3 few CAISDSGTSGSYEQYF
TRBJ2-3 TRBV29-1 NA CSVVAGTDADTQYF
TRBJ2-5 TRBV7-9 NA CASSSGTGRETQYF
TRBJ2-3 TRBV6-2/TRBV6-3 few CASSPALRATDTQYF
TRBJ2-7 TRBV7-2 once CASSFQIADEQYF
TRBJ1-2 TRBV11-1 few CASSAQTGDYGYTF
TRBJ1-2 TRBV7-8 NA CASSLNDRGGYGYTF
TRBJ2-5 TRBV18 many CASSPGLGETQYF
TRBJ1-1 TRBV6-5 NA CASSTPYTEAFF
TRBJ1-5 TRBV2 few CASNGGARNQPQHF
TRBJ2-1 TRBV4-1 NA CASSQGGRGSATYNEQFF
TRBJ2-7 TRBV28 NA CASSLGGQAYEQYF
TRBJ2-1 TRBV5-1 NA CASSEPGVNEQFF
TRBJ1-1 TRBV11-2 NA CASSVRDTEAFF
TRBJ2-1 TRBV6-5 NA CASSYLYDNEQSF
TRBJ2-1 TRBV7-2 few CASTFRLGDSARYYEQFF
TRBJ1-1 TRBV18 NA CASSPNDRAIMNTEAFF
TRBJ2-5 TRBV30 NA CAWSGPTRETQYF
TRBJ2-7 TRBV20-1 many CSVPGQGRYEQYF
TRBJ2-4 TRBV20-1 NA CSAISSGAGKNIQYF
TRBJ2-3 TRBV4-3 many CASSQDLTSGTQYF
TRBJ1-4 TRBV24-1 few CATSDATGTTTNEKLFF
TRBJ2-1 TRBV9 once CASSSPWQDEQFF
TRBJ2-7 TRBV12-3/TRBV12-4 NA CASATGTGSYEQYF
TRBJ2-5 TRBV7-9 NA CASSRTPAGLETQYF